This TCR beta chain was obtained from a study of T cells after yellow fever vaccination. TCRdb passed the 5' RACE reads through MiXCR, listing each CDR3 protein once. The table has more than 450,000 distinct CDR3 sequences, about a fifth seen once; the top ten hold 16%. This clonotype was observed a few times. Antigen: not known. The CDR3 loop spans 13 amino acids. Germline CDR1 SGDLS, CDR2 YYNGEE. V trimming: 6 bases; J trimming: 8 bases; junction bases outside the gene matches: 6. Overall study findings and caveats: FACS-sorted repertoires could harbor abundant contaminating bulk-population clonotypes. Reappearing after the booster were most of the clones from primary vaccination (about 96% CD4, 88% CD8). Across the CD4 and CD8 compartments, a small share of clonotypes was present in both.

The chain recombines TRBV9 with TRBJ2-3; 10 bases match TRBD2. Source: PBMCs, taken about 20 days after the first yellow fever vaccination. The TCR comes from a man aged 18 to 29 who received the YFV17D yellow fever vaccine. The CDR3: CASTSGGWGTQYF. CDR3 nucleotides: TGTGCCAGCACTAGCGGGGGCTGGGGTACGCAGTATTTT.